The TCR beta chain described here comes from a study of vaccination and CD4 T cells after COVID-19. For the study at large: Blood was drawn a median around 70 days post second dose, range 14 to 241. Cells were stimulated with overlapping spike peptides from SARS-CoV-2, HCoV-NL63, HCoV-OC43 and HCoV-229E.

About this clonotype: Its antigen remains unknown.

The treatment was: roughly 11-day PBMC culture with coronavirus spike peptide pools or control peptides (ViraFEST assay). ViraFEST relied on peptide pools to expand antigen-specific T cells; the TCRs were sequenced afterward. With 5 bases removed from V and 0 bases from J, the gap between germline ends came to 11 bases. CDR3 size: 15 residues. CDR1 is SGHTA, CDR2 FQGNSA, per germline. With the Oncomine TCR Beta short-read assay, DNA from cultured CD4+ T cells was sequenced. Each CDR3 protein gets one entry after TCRdb re-called the PCR reads with MiXCR. The data show roughly 20,000 distinct CDR3 sequences, around two fifths seen once.

This clonotype was obtained from a human donor who had recovered from COVID-19. The genes are TRBV7-2 and TRBJ1-3, with unresolved D. Here the sequenced sample was CD4+ T cells from blood, cultured in vitro, taken after SARS-CoV-2 vaccination. In DNA, the CDR3 is TGTGCCAGCAGCCTATGGACGGGCTCTGGAAACACCATATATTTT. Encoded protein: CASSLWTGSGNTIYF.